This T cell receptor (beta chain) was sequenced during a study of T-cell memory formation after mild COVID-19. Study-level points and caveats: CD4/CD8 balance held among clones contracting day 15 to 85, and later expanders leaned CD4+. The appearance of some responding clones in pre-infection memory suggested that cross-reactive memory joined.

The CDR3 is made up of 15 amino acids. J gave up 4 bases and V 5 bases, and 6 bases lay outside the gene matches. TCRdb reanalysed the 5' RACE reads using MiXCR and keeps one entry per CDR3 protein. The table shows around 400,000 distinct CDR3 sequences, with approximately 25% occurring only once. In regard to this clonotype: Its antigen is as yet unknown.

The chain combines TRBV12-3 or TRBV12-4 with TRBJ2-1; 9 bases map to TRBD2. The sequence derives from an adult woman who had mild COVID-19 (a few samples of this study predate the infection). Cell type and time point are not known. Input material: PBMCs or a T cell subset sorted from them (not recorded which). CDR3 DNA sequence: TGTGCCAGCAGTGATCCTAGCGGGGCGTACAATGAGCAGTTCTTC. Its protein product is CASSDPSGAYNEQFF.